This passage covers 19 T cell receptor beta chains from one sample sequenced in a study of shared clonotypes between healthy human individuals. Measured with immunoSEQ multiplex PCR; TCRdb has only the in-frame clones, and not every one. The sample lists a few million clones; approximately 93% were seen once. Material: naive CD4+ T cells from PBMCs. Regarding subset: CD45RA+ positively selected. These receptors were taken from a man between 18 and 35 years old in good health. Some clones in this sample may be carry-over from other donors' samples.

This chain connects TRBV7-3 to TRBJ1-1, with D perhaps matching TRBD1 (5 bases). V lost 5 bases, J lost 5 bases, and 15 bases lay in between. The CDR3 covers 14 residues. Germline CDR1 SGHTA, CDR2 FQGTGA. The CDR3 region has the DNA TGTGCCAGCAGCCCCACGGACATCGGGACTGAAGCTTTCTTT. This encodes CASSPTDIGTEAFF.

The chain carries TRBV5-1 and TRBJ2-3; 9 nucleotides line up with TRBD2. The CDR3 runs 16 residues. V shed 1 base and J 4 bases; nucleotides not matched to a gene: 7. Germline V gene lookup returns CDR1 SGHRS and CDR2 YFSETQ. CDR3 protein: CASSLQISGSADTQYF. Here the CDR3 DNA reads TGCGCCAGCAGCTTGCAAATTAGCGGGAGCGCAGATACGCAGTATTTT.

This clone was recorded only once. The CDR3, as DNA: TGTGCCAGCAGCCTCTGGACTGCCGAGCAGTACTTC. Its protein product is CASSLWTAEQYF. The V gene is TRBV5-6, the J gene TRBJ2-7; possibly TRBD2 for D (5 bases). Germline assignment: CDR1 SGHDT and CDR2 YYEEEE. Trimming left V 4 bases short and J 6 bases short, with 11 bases between. This CDR3 has 12 amino acids. Looking up the rest from reference TRBV5-6 and TRBJ2-7 gives the full variable domain: DAGVTQSPTHLIKTRGQQVTLRCSPKSGHDTVSWYQQALGQGPQFIFQYYEEEERQRGNFPDRFSGHQFPNYSSELNVNALLLGDSALYLCASSLWTAEQYFGPGTRLTVT.

This clone showed up just once. V gene TRBV14 combines with J gene TRBJ2-1, with D possibly being TRBD2 (5 bases). Trimming stripped 4 bases from V and 3 bases from J, with 10 bases between. CDR3 length: 14 amino acids. CDR1 is SGHDN, CDR2 FVKESK, per germline. CDR3 in DNA: TGTGCCAGCAGCCCCCGAGGGAACTACAATGAGCAGTTCTTC. This translates into CASSPRGNYNEQFF.

The chain recombines TRBV5-1 with TRBJ1-4; D gene unclear. CDR3 size: 15 residues. With 1 base removed from V and 0 bases from J, the gap between germline ends came to 7 bases. Germline CDR1 reads SGHRS; CDR2 reads YFSETQ. The CDR3 nucleotides are TGCGCCAGCAGCTTGAACCTTGCAACTAATGAAAAACTGTTTTTT. Its protein is CASSLNLATNEKLFF.

This chain connects TRBV10-3 to TRBJ2-1, with 9 bases identical to TRBD2. After removal of 6 bases from V and 5 bases from J, the junction contained 5 bases not matched to a gene. CDR3 length: 14 residues. Germline assignment: CDR1 ENHRY and CDR2 SYGVKD. The CDR3 DNA reads as TGTGCCATCAGGACGTCTAGCGGGAACAATGAGCAGTTCTTC. This sequence encodes CAIRTSSGNNEQFF.

This chain links TRBV6-1 with TRBJ2-7; D not resolved. The ends were cut back, 3 bases at V and 5 bases at J, with 8 bases in the middle. CDR3 length: 12 amino acids. Germline-derived CDR1 and CDR2 are MNHNS and SASEGT. CDR3 region: CASSDPAHEQYF. CDR3 DNA: TGTGCCAGCAGTGACCCAGCCCACGAGCAGTACTTC.

The CDR3 nucleotides are TGTGCCAGCAGCATCAGCTATACGTACGAGCAGTACTTC. Translated: CASSISYTYEQYF. The chain uses TRBV7-2 and TRBJ2-7; no clear D gene. Trimming stripped 5 bases from V and 4 bases from J, with 12 bases between. CDR3 length equals 13 residues. In germline, CDR1 is SGHTA, CDR2 FQGNSA.

The chain combines TRBV4-2 with TRBJ2-3; 7 nucleotides match TRBD2. Germline trimming cut 1 base from V and 6 bases from J; bases unmatched to any gene: 7. The CDR3 is made up of 15 amino acids. From germline, CDR1 is LGHNA and CDR2 YNFKEQ. CDR3 nucleotides: TGTGCCAGCAGCCAAGTGGCGGGAGCGGCGGATACGCAGTATTTT. Amino acids: CASSQVAGAADTQYF.

This clone was detected only once. This sequence joins TRBV7-2 and TRBJ2-3; 7 bases line up with TRBD2. Germline trimming cut 1 base from V and 4 bases from J; bases unmatched to any gene: 5. The CDR3 totals 15 residues. Germline loops: CDR1 SGHTA, CDR2 FQGNSA. The CDR3 DNA reads as TGTGCCAGCAGCTTAGTTCGCGGGAGCTCAGATACGCAGTATTTT. Translated, it gives CASSLVRGSSDTQYF.

V usage is TRBV28 and J usage is TRBJ1-2; no definite D call. This CDR3 spans 13 amino acids. Per germline, CDR1 MDHEN and CDR2 SYDVKM. Trimming removed 2 bases at V and 3 bases at J, with 7 bases between. DNA of the CDR3: TGTGCCAGCAGTTTAATGGCACACTATGGCTACACCTTC. It yields the protein CASSLMAHYGYTF.

J is TRBJ2-5 and V is TRBV7-9; the D is unclear. This CDR3 has 13 amino acids. V lost 0 bases and J lost 5, with 7 bases in between. Germline CDR1 and CDR2: SEHNR and FQNEAQ (reference sequence). Written as DNA, the CDR3 is TGTGCCAGCAGCTTAGCCCAGCTGGAGACCCAGTACTTC. Translating gives CASSLAQLETQYF.

The chain is built from TRBV5-1 and TRBJ1-3, with no clear D. Trimming shortened V by 0 bases and J by 2 bases, and 12 bases separated the two germline ends. The CDR3 is 16 amino acids. Germline-derived CDR1 and CDR2 are SGHRS and YFSETQ. CDR3 amino acids: CASSLVPGRTGNTIYF. The CDR3 coding sequence is TGCGCCAGCAGCTTGGTGCCGGGGAGGACTGGAAACACCATATATTTT.

The chain links TRBV4-1 to TRBJ2-1; 10 bases fit TRBD1. J gave up 3 bases and V 6 bases, and 8 bases lay outside the gene matches. This CDR3 contains 16 residues. Germline V gene data show CDR1 as MGHRA and CDR2 as YSYEKL. CDR3 in amino acids: CASSRGGTGVYNEQFF. CDR3 bases: TGCGCCAGCAGTCGCGGAGGGACAGGGGTCTACAATGAGCAGTTCTTC.

Only one count was recorded for this clone. The V and J genes are TRBV11-2 and TRBJ1-2; D is uncertain. The V gene's germline CDR1 is SGHAT and CDR2 FQNNGV. V lost 3 bases and J lost 2, with 10 bases in between. The CDR3 contains 14 residues. The DNA for the CDR3 is TGTGCCAGCAGCTTTTTCAAGCGCAACTATGGCTACACCTTC. Amino acid sequence: CASSFFKRNYGYTF.

This chain connects TRBV18 to TRBJ1-1; D might be TRBD1 (5 bases). V was cut by 4 bases and J by 10 bases, with 16 bases left in between. This CDR3 is 13 amino acids long. Germline V CDR1 and CDR2: KGHSH, LQKENI. CDR3 region: CASSHPGGVGAFF. In DNA, the CDR3 is TGTGCCAGCTCACATCCCGGGGGGGTCGGAGCTTTCTTT.

This clone was seen a few times. The rearrangement joins TRBV9 to TRBJ1-1; possibly TRBD1 for D (5 bases). The CDR3 consists of 15 residues. V was clipped by 0 bases and J by 3 bases, with 12 bases between them. Germline V gives CDR1 SGDLS, CDR2 YYNGEE. The CDR3 DNA reads as TGTGCCAGCAGCGTAGGGCTCAGGGACCACACTGAAGCTTTCTTT. Translating gives CASSVGLRDHTEAFF. Full variable domain (rest looked up from reference TRBV9 and TRBJ1-1): DSGVTQTPKHLITATGQRVTLRCSPRSGDLSVYWYQQSLDQGLQFLIQYYNGEERAKGNILERFSAQQFPDLHSELNLSSLELGDSALYFCASSVGLRDHTEAFFGQGTRLTVV.

J is TRBJ2-2 and V is TRBV5-1; 11 bases are a match to TRBD2. The CDR3 is 14 amino acids. The germline V gene encodes CDR1 SGHRS and CDR2 YFSETQ. After removal of 2 bases from V and 7 bases from J, the junction contained 1 base not matched to a gene. CDR3 residues: CASSLLAGVGELFF. CDR3 in DNA: TGCGCCAGCAGCTTACTAGCGGGAGTCGGGGAGCTGTTTTTT.

The V and J genes are TRBV27 and TRBJ1-5, with D tentatively TRBD1 (6 bases). Trimming cost V 3 bases and J 2 bases, with 11 bases left between them. This CDR3 contains 15 residues. The germline V gene encodes CDR1 MNHEY and CDR2 SMNVEV (reference sequence). The CDR3 is CASSLEAGGNQPQHF. The CDR3 DNA is TGTGCCAGCAGTTTGGAGGCAGGGGGCAATCAGCCCCAGCATTTT.